The next 32 T cell receptor beta chains were all read from a single sample in a study of shared clonotypes between healthy human individuals. Naive CD8 isolation took CD45RO-negative cells positively selected for CCR7 and excluded terminally differentiated effector memory CD45RA+ cells. TCRdb's copy holds only in-frame clones and misses some; the assay was immunoSEQ multiplex PCR. The data show about 2.1 million clones, with around 95% seen just once and about 1.7% held by the top ten. Sequencing used naive CD8+ T cells from PBMCs. The receptors shown here come from a man between 18 and 29 years old in good health. Some clones in this sample may be carry-over from other donors' samples.

V and J are TRBV2 and TRBJ2-1, with 8 nucleotides matching TRBD2. The CDR3 has 16 residues. CDR1 and CDR2 from the germline V gene are SNHLY and FYNNEI. V was pared by 2 bases and J by 10 bases, with 13 bases of the junction left unmatched. CDR3: CASSEIRTSPNEEQFF. Written as DNA, the CDR3 is TGTGCCAGCAGTGAAATTAGGACTAGCCCAAATGAAGAGCAGTTCTTC.

This sequence joins TRBV11-2 and TRBJ2-3, with TRBD2 matching over 8 bases. The CDR3 is made up of 15 amino acids. Germline CDR1 SGHAT, CDR2 FQNNGV. The J segment lost 7 bases and the V segment lost 5 bases, leaving 11 bases of the junction unmatched. CDR3 sequence (DNA): TGTGCCAGCAGCCAGACTAGCGAGGGGGGGTATACGCAGTATTTT. Translation gives CASSQTSEGGYTQYF.

The chain employs TRBV6-5 and TRBJ2-7; 13 bases map to TRBD2. The CDR3 consists of 15 residues. The germline V gene encodes CDR1 MNHEY and CDR2 SVGAGI. The trim removed 6 bases at V and 5 bases at J, leaving 7 bases unmatched. CDR3 residues: CASSTGLAGVNEQYF. The CDR3 region has the DNA TGTGCCAGCAGCACCGGACTAGCGGGAGTTAACGAGCAGTACTTC.

The rearrangement joins TRBV19 to TRBJ2-7; 8 bases line up with TRBD1. V lost 2 bases, J lost 4 bases, and 4 bases stayed unmatched. The CDR3 has 14 residues. CDR1 is LNHDA and CDR2 is SQIVND in the germline V gene (reference sequence). CDR3 DNA: TGTGCCAGTAGTATACCGGGACAGGTATACGAGCAGTACTTC. Amino acids: CASSIPGQVYEQYF.

This clone was observed once. The chain is built from TRBV18 and TRBJ1-1; the D is unclear. This CDR3 region has 12 residues. The V gene's germline CDR1 is KGHSH and CDR2 LQKENI. Trimming left V 10 bases short and J 3 bases short, with 12 bases between. In nucleotides, the CDR3 is TGTGCCACCTTCAGAATTGACACTGAAGCTTTCTTT. Translating it yields CATFRIDTEAFF.

On this clone: The same CDR3 arises from other DNA sequences in this sample as well. V usage is TRBV29-1 and J usage is TRBJ2-7, with 7 nucleotides matching TRBD2. There are 13 residues in the CDR3. Germline values: CDR1 SQVTM, CDR2 ANQGSEA. With V trimmed by 4 bases and J by 3 bases, 6 bases remained unmatched. The CDR3: CSVVGGASYEQYF. The CDR3 nucleotides are TGCAGCGTTGTGGGAGGGGCCAGCTACGAGCAGTACTTC.

The CDR3 nucleotides are TGTGCCAGCAGTTCGGGACTAGCGGGAGTTCGGAATGAGCAGTTCTTC. Encoded protein: CASSSGLAGVRNEQFF. The chain employs TRBV28 and TRBJ2-1; 14 bases fit TRBD2. The V gene end was trimmed by 4 bases and the J gene end by 7 bases; junction bases not matched to a gene: 6. There are 16 residues in the CDR3. CDR1 is MDHEN and CDR2 is SYDVKM in the germline V gene.

The chain uses TRBV18 and TRBJ1-1, with 8 bases lining up with TRBD1. The V gene end was trimmed by 5 bases and the J gene end by 5 bases; junction bases not matched to a gene: 13. The CDR3 loop spans 16 amino acids. CDR1 and CDR2 (germline): KGHSH, LQKENI. The CDR3 protein is CASSADRGPVGTEAFF. CDR3 in DNA: TGTGCCAGCTCAGCCGACAGGGGCCCTGTAGGGACTGAAGCTTTCTTT.

The chain's CDR3 is CASSVTGAILKGYTF. CDR3 nucleotides: TGTGCCAGCAGCGTGACAGGGGCTATCCTTAAGGGCTACACCTTC. The chain couples TRBV9 to TRBJ1-2; 8 nucleotides agree with TRBD1. The CDR3 extends over 15 amino acids. With V trimmed by 2 bases and J by 8 bases, 11 bases remained unmatched. CDR1 and CDR2 from the germline V gene are SGDLS and YYNGEE.

The chain couples TRBV28 to TRBJ2-3; 7 bases are a match to TRBD2. The CDR3 extends over 16 amino acids. Looked up from germline, CDR1 is MDHEN and CDR2 is SYDVKM. After removal of 3 bases from V and 7 bases from J, the junction contained 13 bases not matched to a gene. CDR3 nucleotides: TGTGCCAGCAGTTTCGAGTGGGAGGGCCGAAGAAATACGCAGTATTTT. Its translation is CASSFEWEGRRNTQYF. Variable domain in full (rest from reference TRBV28 and TRBJ2-3): DVKVTQSSRYLVKRTGEKVFLECVQDMDHENMFWYRQDPGLGLRLIYFSYDVKMKEKGDIPEGYSVSREKKERFSLILESASTNQTSMYLCASSFEWEGRRNTQYFGPGTRLTVL.

The chain recombines TRBV7-9 with TRBJ2-3; 9 positions agree with TRBD2. CDR1 and CDR2 from the germline V gene are SEHNR and FQNEAQ (reference sequence). V lost 3 bases, J lost 1 base, and 8 bases stayed unmatched. The CDR3 is made up of 17 amino acids. CDR3: CASSFPRTSVGTDTQYF. The CDR3 nucleotides are TGTGCCAGCAGCTTCCCTAGGACTAGCGTGGGCACAGATACGCAGTATTTT.

CDR3 in DNA: TGTGCCAGTAGTATAGATAGCGGGAGTATCTACGAGCAGTACTTC. Amino acid sequence: CASSIDSGSIYEQYF. The chain combines TRBV19 with TRBJ2-7, with 9 bases lining up with TRBD2. CDR3 length: 15 residues. V gave up 0 bases and J gave up 3 bases; unmatched junction bases: 3. CDR1 and CDR2 from the germline V gene are LNHDA and SQIVND (reference sequence).

With respect to this clone: Other DNA sequences from this sample encode an identical CDR3 as well. The chain uses TRBV9 and TRBJ2-1, with TRBD2 as a possible D gene (6 bases). The CDR3 totals 12 residues. Germline V lookup: CDR1 SGDLS, CDR2 YYNGEE. V lost 3 bases to trimming and J lost 7 bases, with 8 bases between them. CDR3 residues: CASSARGNEQFF. In DNA form, the CDR3 reads TGTGCCAGCAGCGCCCGGGGGAATGAGCAGTTCTTC.

The V and J genes are TRBV6-5 and TRBJ2-3; the D gene is possibly TRBD2 (6 bases). Trimming took 5 bases from V and 3 from J, leaving 15 bases between them. Germline CDR1 and CDR2: MNHEY and SVGAGI. The CDR3 length is 15 residues. CDR3 protein: CASSMTSVMTDTQYF. In DNA form, the CDR3 reads TGTGCCAGCAGTATGACTAGTGTGATGACAGATACGCAGTATTTT.

The rearrangement links TRBV6-1 to TRBJ2-1; D gene uncertain. Per the germline V gene, CDR1 is MNHNS and CDR2 is SASEGT. V lost 3 bases to trimming and J lost 3 bases, with 15 bases between them. This CDR3 has 16 residues. The CDR3 nucleotides are TGTGCCAGCAGTGATAAGGAAAAGCTCAACTACAATGAGCAGTTCTTC. This gives the protein CASSDKEKLNYNEQFF.

The J gene is TRBJ2-1, the V gene TRBV28; D may match TRBD1 or TRBD2 (6 bases each). Trimming left V 5 bases short and J 6 bases short, with 14 bases between. The germline V gene has CDR1 MDHEN and CDR2 SYDVKM. This CDR3 comprises 14 residues. The CDR3 loop reads CASSPRRGSNEQFF. The CDR3, as DNA: TGTGCCAGCAGTCCCCGGAGGGGGAGCAATGAGCAGTTCTTC.

The J gene is TRBJ2-7, the V gene TRBV5-4; D ambiguous. CDR1 SGHNT and CDR2 YYREEE come from the germline V gene (reference sequence). Trimming removed 2 bases at V and 7 bases at J, with 19 bases between. The CDR3 totals 15 residues. Written as DNA, the CDR3 is TGTGCCAGCAGCTTTGTTACGGATCTGGGCTCTGAGCAGTACTTC. It translates to CASSFVTDLGSEQYF.

A remark on this clone: The identical CDR3 is also encoded by other nucleotide sequences in the sample. This chain connects TRBV27 to TRBJ2-2, with D uncertain. The CDR3 is 12 amino acids. Germline CDR1 reads MNHEY; CDR2 reads SMNVEV (reference sequence). V shed 4 bases and J shed 6 bases, with 6 bases lying between them. CDR3 residues: CASSSASGELFF. The CDR3, as DNA: TGTGCCAGCAGTTCCGCCTCCGGGGAGCTGTTTTTT.

The rearrangement uses TRBV19 and TRBJ2-3; TRBD2 might be the D (6 bases). Looked up from germline, CDR1 is LNHDA and CDR2 is SQIVND (reference sequence). V lost 1 base and J lost 3, with 14 bases in between. The CDR3 covers 16 residues. The CDR3 region has the DNA TGTGCCAGTAGTATAGGAGGACTACCGGGGACAGATACGCAGTATTTT. It yields the protein CASSIGGLPGTDTQYF.

The genes are TRBV27 and TRBJ2-1; 7 bases match TRBD2. Germline V CDR1 and CDR2: MNHEY, SMNVEV (reference sequence). The CDR3 extends over 14 amino acids. J was trimmed by 1 base and V by 6 bases; bases with no gene match: 3. CDR3 DNA sequence: TGTGCCAGCAGCGGACTAGATTCCTACAATGAGCAGTTCTTC. It codes for CASSGLDSYNEQFF.

This clone was recorded only once. The sample contains more than one DNA sequence encoding this CDR3. The chain uses TRBV5-8 and TRBJ1-1; no definite D call. This CDR3 is 11 amino acids long. The germline gives CDR1 SGHTS, CDR2 YDEGEE. V lost 2 bases, J lost 4 bases, and 3 bases lay in between. The CDR3 nucleotides are TGTGCCAGCAGCTTCGGCACTGAAGCTTTCTTT. Translating gives CASSFGTEAFF.

Concerning this clone: Other DNA sequences in the same sample also yield this CDR3. The chain carries TRBV9 and TRBJ2-3, with D hard to call. V was clipped by 0 bases and J by 0 bases, with 5 bases between them. Per germline, CDR1 SGDLS and CDR2 YYNGEE. The CDR3 consists of 14 residues. CDR3 DNA: TGTGCCAGCAGCGTAGTGGGCAGCACAGATACGCAGTATTTT. Protein: CASSVVGSTDTQYF.

The V call is TRBV6-5, the J call TRBJ1-2, with TRBD1 as a possible D gene (6 bases). Trimming left V 6 bases short and J 8 bases short, with 16 bases between. The CDR3 length is 13 residues. From germline, CDR1 is MNHEY and CDR2 SVGAGI. The CDR3 region has the DNA TGTGCCAGCAGGATAACAGGGACGGAGGGCTACACCTTC. Translating it yields CASRITGTEGYTF.

The J gene is TRBJ2-3, the V gene TRBV28; the D gene is possibly TRBD2 (6 bases). Germline CDR1 MDHEN, CDR2 SYDVKM. CDR3 length equals 14 residues. Trimming stripped 6 bases from V and 1 base from J, with 11 bases between. DNA for the CDR3: TGTGCCAGCAGAGTATGGGGGGGCACAGATACGCAGTATTTT. Translating gives CASRVWGGTDTQYF.

The chain is built from TRBV7-2 and TRBJ2-7; unclear D gene. Trimming took 4 bases from V and 5 from J, leaving 18 bases between them. The CDR3 loop spans 15 amino acids. CDR1 is SGHTA and CDR2 is FQGNSA in the germline V gene. This chain's CDR3 is CASSSPQESVHEQYF. The CDR3 DNA follows: TGTGCCAGCAGCTCTCCCCAGGAATCCGTCCACGAGCAGTACTTC.

The chain links TRBV27 to TRBJ2-7; TRBD2 might be the D (6 bases). This CDR3 contains 14 residues. V lost 6 bases and J lost 3, with 15 bases in between. Germline values: CDR1 MNHEY, CDR2 SMNVEV (reference sequence). CDR3 residues: CASSLTREDYEQYF. CDR3 nucleotide sequence: TGTGCCAGCAGCCTGACTAGGGAGGACTACGAGCAGTACTTC.

This clone is a singleton in its sample. The gene calls are TRBV5-4 and TRBJ2-5, with a weak D call TRBD1 (7 bases). V gave up 1 base and J gave up 5 bases, with 18 bases separating them. In germline, CDR1 is SGHNT, CDR2 YYREEE (reference sequence). There are 16 residues in the CDR3. The CDR3 reads CASSLSTVPGGETQYF. CDR3 nucleotide sequence: TGTGCCAGCAGCTTGTCGACAGTACCAGGGGGGGAGACCCAGTACTTC.

The chain has TRBV11-1 and TRBJ2-7, with 11 nucleotides matching TRBD2. The CDR3 runs to 15 residues. In germline, CDR1 is SGHAT, CDR2 FQDESV (reference sequence). After removal of 5 bases from V and 3 bases from J, the junction contained 6 bases not matched to a gene. The CDR3 DNA sequence: TGTGCCAGCAGCGAGCGGACTAGCGGGCTCTACGAGCAGTACTTC. The encoded protein is CASSERTSGLYEQYF.

The chain employs TRBV30 and TRBJ2-3; 11 bases are a match to TRBD2. This CDR3 has 21 residues. Germline trimming cut 3 bases from V and 2 bases from J; bases unmatched to any gene: 22. Germline loops: CDR1 GTSNPN, CDR2 SVGIG (reference sequence). CDR3 residues: CAWRGWSAGTSGPSHTDTQYF. CDR3 in DNA: TGTGCCTGGAGAGGGTGGAGCGCCGGGACTAGCGGCCCCTCTCACACAGATACGCAGTATTTT.

This rearrangement joins TRBV27 to TRBJ1-5, with D possibly matching TRBD1 (6 bases). This CDR3 contains 15 residues. Trimming stripped 6 bases from V and 4 bases from J, with 16 bases between. Germline CDR1 is MNHEY and CDR2 is SMNVEV (reference sequence). CDR3 in DNA: TGTGCCAGCAGCCCCGGGACACTGATGAATCAGCCCCAGCATTTT. Translation gives CASSPGTLMNQPQHF.

As for this clone: Other nucleotide sequences in the sample specify the same CDR3. The V and J genes are TRBV5-4 and TRBJ1-1, with 10 bases lining up with TRBD1. V lost 0 bases, J lost 5 bases, and 4 bases stayed unmatched. Per the germline V gene, CDR1 is SGHNT and CDR2 is YYREEE (reference sequence). The CDR3 covers 15 residues. For the CDR3, the DNA is TGTGCCAGCAGCTTGGTGGGGACAGGGGCGACTGAAGCTTTCTTT. This sequence encodes CASSLVGTGATEAFF.

J is TRBJ2-1 and V is TRBV18; tentative D call: TRBD2 (6 bases). CDR3 length: 14 residues. Germline CDR1 is KGHSH and CDR2 is LQKENI. V was shortened by 6 bases and J by 7 bases, with 16 bases between the two germline ends. Here the CDR3 DNA reads TGTGCCAGCTCCCCCGTGGGGGGACTGAATGAGCAGTTCTTC. This encodes CASSPVGGLNEQFF.